This TCR beta chain derives from a study of yellow fever vaccine responses in identical twins. Points from the study as a whole: Twins reportedly had a vaccine T cell response that seemed partly convergent, partly personalized.

Trimming took 6 bases from V and 5 from J, leaving 15 bases between them. The CDR3 covers 14 residues. Germline V gene lookup returns CDR1 LNHDA and CDR2 SQIVND (reference sequence). TCRdb ran MiXCR on the RT-PCR reads and lists one entry per CDR3 protein. The sample consists of 9,500 to 11,000 distinct CDR3 sequences, roughly 83% of them appearing once. On this clonotype: Its antigen is not known.

The sequenced sample was T cells from blood (PBMCs), unsorted or a sorted subset (not recorded which), obtained before or after yellow fever vaccination (not recorded which). This TCR was recovered from a woman aged 18-35 years who received the yellow fever vaccine. This chain links TRBV19 with TRBJ2-3; no firm D call. CDR3: CASRTGPEKDTQYF. In DNA form, the CDR3 reads TGTGCCAGTAGAACCGGACCGGAAAAAGATACGCAGTATTTT.